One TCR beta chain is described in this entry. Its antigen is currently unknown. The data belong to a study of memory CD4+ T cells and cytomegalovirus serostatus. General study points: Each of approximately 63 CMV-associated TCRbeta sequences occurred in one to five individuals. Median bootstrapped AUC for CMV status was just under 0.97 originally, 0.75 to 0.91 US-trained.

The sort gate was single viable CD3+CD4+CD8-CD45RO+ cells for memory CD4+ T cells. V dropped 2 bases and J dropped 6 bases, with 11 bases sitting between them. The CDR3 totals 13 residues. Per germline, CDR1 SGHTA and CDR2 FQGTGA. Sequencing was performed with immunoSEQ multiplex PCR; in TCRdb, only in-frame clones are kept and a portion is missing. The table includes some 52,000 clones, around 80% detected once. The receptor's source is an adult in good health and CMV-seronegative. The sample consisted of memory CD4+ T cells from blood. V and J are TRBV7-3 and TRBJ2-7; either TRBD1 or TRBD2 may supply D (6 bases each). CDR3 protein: CASSLDEGGEQYF. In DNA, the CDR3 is TGTGCCAGCAGCTTAGACGAGGGGGGCGAGCAGTACTTC. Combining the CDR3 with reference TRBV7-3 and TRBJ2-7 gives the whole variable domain GAGVSQTPSNKVTEKGKYVELRCDPISGHTALYWYRQSLGQGPEFLIYFQGTGAADDSGLPNDRFFAVRPEGSVSTLKIQRTERGDSAVYLCASSLDEGGEQYFGPGTRLTVT.